The source of this T cell receptor beta chain is a study of tumor-infiltrating lymphocytes in primary liver carcinoma. Whole-study findings and limits: When set against blood, tumors had a significantly higher top-250-clone fraction (p = 0.039).

TCR beta cDNA was reverse-transcribed from about 500 ng of total RNA. The reaction used a constant-region primer and ProtoScript II reverse transcriptase. Each TCR beta library was derived from three nested multiplex PCR rounds that employed slightly modified ARM-PCR. Researchers ran the first two PCR rounds for roughly 11 cycles each with TRBV1-TRBV30 forward primers and a C-beta reverse primer. TCRdb independently ran MiXCR on the multiplex PCR reads; one entry per CDR3 protein. The sample lists fewer than 250,000 distinct CDR3 sequences, around three fifths occurring once. The CDR3 runs 17 residues. Per the germline V gene, CDR1 is SGHAT and CDR2 is FQNNGV. V lost 2 bases, J lost 4 bases, and 19 bases lay in between. Germline DNA was also extracted, and blood RNA derived from unsorted whole blood. Preoperatively, about 3.6 milliliters of peripheral blood were collected. With regard to this clonotype: Its antigen remains unidentified.

This receptor was taken from a woman aged 60-75 years with primary liver carcinoma and hepatitis B virus infection. The rearrangement joins TRBV11-2 to TRBJ2-3; a possible D gene is TRBD1 (6 bases). The sample taken for sequencing was peripheral blood. CDR3 bases: TGTGCCAGCAGCTTATATCAGGGGCAAACTGGCGCAGATACGCAGTATTTT. It is translated as CASSLYQGQTGADTQYF. Filled out from reference TRBV11-2 and TRBJ2-3, the complete variable domain reads EAGVAQSPRYKIIEKRQSVAFWCNPISGHATLYWYQQILGQGPKLLIQFQNNGVVDDSQLPKDRFSAERLKGVDSTLKIQPAKLEDSAVYLCASSLYQGQTGADTQYFGPGTRLTVL.